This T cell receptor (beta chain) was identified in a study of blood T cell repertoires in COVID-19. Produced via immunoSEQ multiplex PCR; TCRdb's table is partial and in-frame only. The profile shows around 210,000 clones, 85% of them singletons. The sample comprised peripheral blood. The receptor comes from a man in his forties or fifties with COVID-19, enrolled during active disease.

The DNA for the CDR3 is TGTGCCAGCAGTAAAGGAAGAGTGACATACACCTACGAGCAGTACTTC. This translates into CASSKGRVTYTYEQYF. The rearrangement uses TRBV2 and TRBJ2-7; D remains ambiguous. V was clipped by 5 bases and J by 2 bases, with 19 bases between them. The CDR3 is 16 amino acids. CDR1 is SNHLY and CDR2 is FYNNEI in the germline V gene.